This T cell receptor (beta chain) stems from a study of OX40 agonist ivuxolimab in advanced cancers. Regarding the complete study: Ivuxolimab was a fully human IgG2 agonistic monoclonal antibody targeting the costimulatory receptor OX40 (CD134). In the dose-escalation cohort, approximately 80% of patients were male, and the mean age was around 60 years with a range of about 20 to 90. Intravenous ivuxolimab was administered to patients every 2 weeks at six dose levels: 0.01, 0.1, 0.3, 1.5, 3 and 10 mg/kg. The paper describes the monotherapy dose-escalation part (N ≈ 52 patients) of the phase I trial of ivuxolimab. Partial responses were achieved by three dose-escalation patients, of whom one had hepatocellular carcinoma and two had cutaneous melanoma. Of the approximately 54 patients in dose escalation, some 20 had hepatocellular carcinoma, about 15 had melanoma, 9 had renal cell carcinoma and 9 had head and neck cancer. Prior anti-PD-1, anti-PD-L1 or anti-CTLA-4 therapy was permitted, and about two fifths of dose-escalation patients had received checkpoint inhibitors. The point of sequencing TCRbeta in the periphery was to test whether ivuxolimab changed TCR sequence diversity and drove clonal T-cell expansion.

For sequencing of the TCRbeta CDR3 region, genomic DNA was extracted from the sorted cells. TCRbeta CDR3 regions were sequenced using the immunoSEQ Assay. TCRdb took over this immuneACCESS table, retaining in-frame rearrangements with V and J assigned. Such tables are incomplete; in checked studies, under half of the missing clones stem from an unresolved V gene, and the remainder is unexplained. This sample lists 50,000 to 70,000 clones; around 85% were detected once. The ten largest clones capture 3.5% to 4% of the sample. The CDR3, from cysteine to phenylalanine, totals 11 residues. The read is trimmed to its CDR3 DNA, 33 bases read in frame from base 1. V drops 3 bases and J drops 4 bases, leaving 6 bases in between. CDR1 SQVTM and CDR2 ANQGSEA are derived from the germline V gene. About this clone: What this receptor recognizes is not known. Nothing much larger sits one base from this clone, and base qualities are not available.

The trial excluded patients who had a history of autoimmune disease or were on systemic immunosuppression. In every dose cohort, peripheral blood was drawn for TCR sequencing at baseline, cycle 4 day 1, and cycle 7 day 1. Samples were obtained from an open-label, multicenter, first-in-human phase I dose-escalation trial of ivuxolimab. Adults with locally advanced or metastatic melanoma, renal cell, hepatocellular, or head and neck squamous cell carcinoma were enrolled in the trial. Before TCR sequencing, CD4+ T cells and CD8+ T cells were sorted from peripheral blood as separate populations. The full study reports these points: Low levels of normalized T-cell clonal expansion were also seen in some patients who did not respond. In the 0.1-3.0 mg/kg groups, partial responders had among the lowest normalized peripheral clonal expansion, particularly in CD8+ T cells. After ivuxolimab, more expanded clones were found on average in CD8+ T cells than in CD4+ T cells. Which antigens the clonally expanded peripheral T cells were specific for was not determined. Clonal expansion of both CD4+ and CD8+ blood T cells was observed from baseline to week 6 at doses 0.1 to 3.0 mg/kg.

Rearrangement joined TRBV29-1 to TRBJ1-1; the D gene is possibly TRBD1, with 5 bases matching. The material was CD4+ or CD8+ T cells sorted from blood, obtained in a trial of the OX40 agonist ivuxolimab. The source of this sequence is an adult with an advanced solid tumor such as melanoma, head and neck, liver or kidney cancer. The CDR3: CSVEQGTEAFF. The DNA reads TGCAGCGTTGAGCAGGGCACTGAAGCTTTCTTT.